This T cell receptor beta chain stems from a study of control samples from healthy donors and cancer patients. This CDR3 has 15 residues. V was cut by 5 bases and J by 3 bases, with 16 bases left in between. Germline loops: CDR1 SGHTA, CDR2 FQGNSA. TCRdb's copy holds only in-frame clones and misses some; the assay was immunoSEQ multiplex PCR. Across fewer than 250,000 clones, the top ten clones capture around 2% of the sample. The chain carries TRBV7-2 and TRBJ1-2; a possible D gene is TRBD1 (5 bases). The origin of this receptor is a woman in her 30s in good health. Material for sequencing was blood. The CDR3 spells CASSVSLPGDYGYTF. In nucleotides, the CDR3 is TGTGCCAGCAGCGTTAGCCTCCCGGGGGACTATGGCTACACCTTC.